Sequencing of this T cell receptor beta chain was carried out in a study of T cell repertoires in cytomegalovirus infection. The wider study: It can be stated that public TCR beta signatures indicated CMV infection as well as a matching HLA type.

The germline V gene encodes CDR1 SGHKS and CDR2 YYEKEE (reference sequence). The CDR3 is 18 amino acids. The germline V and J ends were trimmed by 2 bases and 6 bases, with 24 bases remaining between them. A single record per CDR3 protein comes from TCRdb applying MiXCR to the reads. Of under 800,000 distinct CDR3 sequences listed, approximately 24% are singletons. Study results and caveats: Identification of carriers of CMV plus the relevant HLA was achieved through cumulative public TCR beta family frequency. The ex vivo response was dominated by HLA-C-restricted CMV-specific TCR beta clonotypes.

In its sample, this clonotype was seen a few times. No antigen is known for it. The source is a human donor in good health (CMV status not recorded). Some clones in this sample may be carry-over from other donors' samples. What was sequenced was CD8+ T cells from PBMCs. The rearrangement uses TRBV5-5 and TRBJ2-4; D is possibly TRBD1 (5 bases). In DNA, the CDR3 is TGTGCCAGCAGCTTCCCCCCAATGTCGGCAGGGCCGATAAACATTCAGTACTTC. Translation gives CASSFPPMSAGPINIQYF.